This T cell receptor beta chain was retrieved from a study of control samples from healthy donors and cancer patients. Per germline, CDR1 MGHRA and CDR2 YSYEKL. The CDR3 spans 16 residues. V was clipped by 0 bases and J by 6 bases; unmatched bases: 3. Using immunoSEQ multiplex PCR, the repertoire was profiled, and TCRdb retains in-frame clones only, with some absent. The sample includes 90,000 to 150,000 clones, 91% of them seen just once. The TCR sequence derives from a woman aged 18-30 years in good health. V is TRBV4-1 and J is TRBJ1-6; 9 bases fit TRBD1. Sequences were obtained from blood. CDR3 coding DNA: TGCGCCAGCAGCCAAGATGGACAGGGGCGTAATTCACCCCTCCACTTT. Translation gives CASSQDGQGRNSPLHF.